What follows is one T cell receptor (beta chain) and its context. Its specificity is unknown. These data originate in a study of blood T cells in healthy people across ages. Primed by a sample-barcoded 5' primer and a J-beta primer mix, a second PCR proceeded for roughly 7 to 12 cycles. TCRdb reprocessed the 5' RACE reads via MiXCR and lists one record per CDR3 protein. The repertoire holds 800,000 or so distinct CDR3 sequences, with about 45% as singletons. CDR3 length: 14 residues. With 0 bases removed from V and 1 base from J, the gap between germline ends came to 7 bases. Germline-derived CDR1 and CDR2 are ENHRY and SYGVKD. Study results and caveats: It was not possible, with unsorted PBMCs, to conclusively compare naive and antigen-experienced cells.

Donors ranged from roughly 6 to 100 years old and were healthy Caucasians in Russia. The authors extracted at least 6 micrograms of total RNA per sample. Sequencing was done on a sample of blood. The chain links TRBV10-3 to TRBJ2-7; D unclear. The receptor comes from a man older than 75 in good health. The CDR3 nucleotides read TGTGCCATCAGTGAGTCAGGGAATTCCTACGAGCAGTACTTC. Protein product: CAISESGNSYEQYF.